This passage covers 18 T cell receptor beta chains from one sample sequenced in a study of T-cell reconstitution after alpha-beta-depleted transplantation in children. The TCRbeta library was prepared with unique molecular identifiers. TCRdb reanalysed the PCR reads using MiXCR and keeps one entry per CDR3 protein. Among approximately 980,000 distinct CDR3 sequences, 25% to 35% were seen once, and the ten largest hold roughly 31%. Sample: PBMCs, mostly from graft donor cells, taken 360 days after TCRalphabeta/CD19-depleted stem cell transplant. These receptors all stem from a boy less than two years old who had a stem cell transplant for SCID, so the T cells may come from the graft donor.

Written as DNA, the CDR3 is TGTGCCAGCAGCTTAAGGCCAGCGGGGGGATCTGCCAATGAGCAGTTCTTC. Its translation: CASSLRPAGGSANEQFF. This sequence joins TRBV7-3 and TRBJ2-1, with TRBD2 matching over 9 bases. The CDR3 has 17 amino acids. V lost 1 base, J lost 6 bases, and 10 bases stayed unmatched. The germline V gene has CDR1 SGHTA and CDR2 FQGTGA. The whole variable domain, remainder taken from reference TRBV7-3 and TRBJ2-1, is GAGVSQTPSNKVTEKGKYVELRCDPISGHTALYWYRQSLGQGPEFLIYFQGTGAADDSGLPNDRFFAVRPEGSVSTLKIQRTERGDSAVYLCASSLRPAGGSANEQFFGPGTRLTVL.

The chain uses TRBV7-8 and TRBJ2-1; 7 nucleotides agree with TRBD2. This CDR3 contains 15 residues. The V segment lost 6 bases and the J segment 2 bases; nucleotides outside the gene matches: 7. The germline CDR1 and CDR2 sequences are SGHVS and FQNEAQ. The CDR3 DNA reads as TGTGCCAGCAGGTCTCGGGGGGACCCCTACAATGAGCAGTTCTTC. Translating gives CASRSRGDPYNEQFF.

This sequence joins TRBV7-8 and TRBJ2-3; a possible D gene is TRBD2 (6 bases). V lost 3 bases and J 12 bases, leaving 22 bases between the germline ends. CDR3 size: 15 residues. Germline V gene data show CDR1 as SGHVS and CDR2 as FQNEAQ. The CDR3: CASSFSPTRAGPQYF. The DNA for the CDR3 is TGTGCCAGCAGCTTTAGCCCGACCAGGGCGGGGCCCCAGTATTTT.

This clonotype came up a few times. This sequence joins TRBV6-1 and TRBJ2-1; 10 bases align to TRBD2. Germline V gene lookup returns CDR1 MNHNS and CDR2 SASEGT. The J segment lost 10 bases and the V segment lost 5 bases, leaving 14 bases of the junction unmatched. This CDR3 has 16 amino acids. CDR3 nucleotide sequence: TGTGCCAGCAGTACCCGGGGGGCTAGCGGGGGTTACGAGCAGTTCTTC. Protein: CASSTRGASGGYEQFF.

The chain uses TRBV5-1 and TRBJ2-2; D might be TRBD1 or TRBD2, each matching 5 bases. V gave up 1 base and J gave up 4 bases, with 11 bases separating them. The CDR3 extends over 15 amino acids. From germline, CDR1 is SGHRS and CDR2 YFSETQ. The CDR3 here is CASSLPGAITGELFF. CDR3 nucleotides: TGCGCCAGCAGCTTGCCCGGGGCAATCACCGGGGAGCTGTTTTTT.

The chain employs TRBV5-4 and TRBJ2-3, with 13 nucleotides matching TRBD2. The V segment lost 4 bases and the J segment 2 bases; nucleotides outside the gene matches: 4. Germline CDR1 SGHNT, CDR2 YYREEE (reference sequence). This CDR3 has 16 amino acids. In DNA form, the CDR3 reads TGTGCCAGCAGCCAAGGACTAGCGGGGGACACAGATACGCAGTATTTT. It is translated as CASSQGLAGDTDTQYF.

The V and J genes are TRBV5-5 and TRBJ2-5; 10 nucleotides line up with TRBD2. CDR1 and CDR2 from the germline V gene are SGHKS and YYEKEE (reference sequence). The CDR3 is made up of 16 amino acids. Trimming removed 3 bases from V and 4 bases from J; junction bases left unmatched: 9. The CDR3 region is CASSSGLARVAETQYF. The CDR3 bases are TGTGCCAGCAGCTCGGGACTAGCGAGGGTAGCAGAGACCCAGTACTTC. Drawing the rest from reference TRBV5-5 and TRBJ2-5, the complete variable domain is DAGVTQSPTHLIKTRGQQVTLRCSPISGHKSVSWYQQVLGQGPQFIFQYYEKEERGRGNFPDRFSARQFPNYSSELNVNALLLGDSALYLCASSSGLARVAETQYFGPGTRLLVL.

This rearrangement joins TRBV7-6 to TRBJ2-2; tentatively, D is TRBD1 (5 bases). The ends were cut back, 3 bases at V and 4 bases at J, with 12 bases in the middle. The germline CDR1 and CDR2 sequences are SGHVS and FNYEAQ. This CDR3 has 15 amino acids. The CDR3 loop is CASSFQGSTTGELFF. The CDR3 bases are TGTGCCAGCAGCTTTCAGGGTTCCACCACCGGGGAGCTGTTTTTT.

The V call is TRBV18, the J call TRBJ2-7; D gene ambiguous. CDR3 size: 15 residues. Germline V gene lookup returns CDR1 KGHSH and CDR2 LQKENI. The V and J ends lost 4 bases and 3 bases respectively, with 16 bases between them. As DNA, the CDR3 is TGTGCCAGCTCACGGCCACTGAGAAGGATCTACGAGCAGTACTTC. This sequence encodes CASSRPLRRIYEQYF.

This sequence joins TRBV2 and TRBJ2-1; weak D call: TRBD1 (5 bases). V lost 6 bases, J lost 7 bases, and 19 bases lay in between. The CDR3 is made up of 15 amino acids. From germline, CDR1 is SNHLY and CDR2 FYNNEI. This CDR3 is CASRGGVGRVNEQFF. For the CDR3, the DNA is TGTGCCAGCAGAGGTGGGGTTGGCAGGGTAAATGAGCAGTTCTTC.

The chain uses TRBV5-1 and TRBJ2-7; D gene unclear. The germline V gene has CDR1 SGHRS and CDR2 YFSETQ. With 8 bases removed from V and 6 bases from J, the gap between germline ends came to 6 bases. The CDR3 is made up of 9 amino acids. The CDR3 is CASIFEQYF. CDR3 nucleotide sequence: TGCGCCAGTATCTTCGAGCAGTACTTC.

The genes are TRBV4-1 and TRBJ2-5, with 15 bases identical to TRBD2. V lost 3 bases to trimming and J lost 3 bases; unmatched junction nucleotides: 5. The CDR3 covers 17 residues. The germline gives CDR1 MGHRA, CDR2 YSYEKL. CDR3 sequence: CASSQGTSGGPEETQYF. The CDR3 DNA sequence: TGCGCCAGCAGCCAGGGGACTAGCGGGGGGCCTGAAGAGACCCAGTACTTC.

The chain has TRBV5-1 and TRBJ2-1; 8 bases line up with TRBD2. V gave up 7 bases and J gave up 7 bases; unmatched junction bases: 13. The germline V gene encodes CDR1 SGHRS and CDR2 YFSETQ. This CDR3 is built from 15 residues. CDR3 coding DNA: TGCGCCAGCGCCCCTTTGGGGACTAGGCCGAATGAGCAGTTCTTC. It codes for CASAPLGTRPNEQFF.

The rearrangement joins TRBV12-3 or TRBV12-4 to TRBJ2-1; TRBD1 matches 7 bases. This CDR3 region has 14 residues. Germline trimming cut 5 bases from V and 0 bases from J; bases unmatched to any gene: 1. The CDR3 nucleotides read TGTGCCAGCAGTGGACAGGCCTCCTACAATGAGCAGTTCTTC. It specifies CASSGQASYNEQFF.

The genes are TRBV24-1 and TRBJ2-5; D unresolved. The CDR3 contains 14 residues. Germline V gene data show CDR1 as KGHDR and CDR2 as SFDVKD. The V and J ends lost 3 bases and 1 base respectively, with 8 bases between them. CDR3 bases: TGTGCCACCAGTGATGTCGGCCCCCAAGAGACCCAGTACTTC. Translation: CATSDVGPQETQYF.

This clonotype was found a few times. The chain couples TRBV4-1 to TRBJ2-5; D may be TRBD2 (5 bases). The CDR3 consists of 14 residues. Trimming left V 3 bases short and J 4 bases short, with 12 bases between. CDR1 is MGHRA, CDR2 YSYEKL, per germline. CDR3 bases: TGCGCCAGCAGCCAGAGAAGAGGGCGAGAGACCCAGTACTTC. Translated, it gives CASSQRRGRETQYF.

CDR3 in DNA: TGTGCCAGCAGTGTGGGCCGGGGGAAGGCCTACGAGCAGTACTTC. Protein sequence: CASSVGRGKAYEQYF. V and J are TRBV12-3 or TRBV12-4 and TRBJ2-7; D might be TRBD2 (6 bases). V shed 5 bases and J shed 2 bases, with 16 bases lying between them. This CDR3 contains 15 residues.

This chain uses TRBV10-3 with TRBJ2-7; 9 bases are a match to TRBD1. Unmatched junction bases numbered 1, after V lost 0 bases and J lost 1 base. Germline V gene data show CDR1 as ENHRY and CDR2 as SYGVKD. The CDR3 sequence is 15 residues long. CDR3 DNA: TGTGCCATCAGTGAGTCGGGGACAGGGTCCTACGAGCAGTACTTC. This translates into CAISESGTGSYEQYF.